The clone carrying this T cell receptor (beta chain) was detected a few times. This CDR3 contains 15 residues. CDR1 DFQATT and CDR2 SNEGSKA come from the germline V gene (reference sequence). V lost 3 bases and J lost 7; bases outside the gene matches: 7. TCRdb analysed the RT-PCR reads with MiXCR anew, one entry per CDR3 protein. The data show about 680,000 distinct CDR3 sequences, approximately 14% seen once. The rearrangement uses TRBV20-1 and TRBJ1-6; 9 nucleotides agree with TRBD1. The sequenced sample consisted of memory CD4+ T cells from blood. The receptor was isolated from a female donor in good health, serving as a healthy control. CDR3 in amino acids: CSARNRGPRNSPLHF. The CDR3 region has the DNA TGCAGTGCTAGGAACAGGGGGCCGCGAAATTCACCCCTCCACTTT.